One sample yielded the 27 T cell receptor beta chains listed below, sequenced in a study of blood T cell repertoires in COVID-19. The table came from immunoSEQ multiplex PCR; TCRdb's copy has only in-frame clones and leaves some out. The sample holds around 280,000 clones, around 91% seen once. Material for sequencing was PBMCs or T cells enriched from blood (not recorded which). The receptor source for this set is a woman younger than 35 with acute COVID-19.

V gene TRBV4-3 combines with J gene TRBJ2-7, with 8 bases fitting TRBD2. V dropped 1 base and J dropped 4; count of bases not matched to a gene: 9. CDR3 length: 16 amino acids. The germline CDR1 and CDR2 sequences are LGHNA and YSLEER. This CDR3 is CASSQGTGTRIYEQYF. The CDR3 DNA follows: TGCGCCAGCAGCCAAGGTACCGGGACTAGAATATACGAGCAGTACTTC.

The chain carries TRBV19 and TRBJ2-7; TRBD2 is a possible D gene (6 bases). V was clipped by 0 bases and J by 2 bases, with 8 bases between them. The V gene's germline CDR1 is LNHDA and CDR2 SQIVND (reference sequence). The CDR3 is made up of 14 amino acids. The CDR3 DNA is TGTGCCAGTAGTATAGATAGCGGAGCCTACGAGCAGTACTTC. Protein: CASSIDSGAYEQYF.

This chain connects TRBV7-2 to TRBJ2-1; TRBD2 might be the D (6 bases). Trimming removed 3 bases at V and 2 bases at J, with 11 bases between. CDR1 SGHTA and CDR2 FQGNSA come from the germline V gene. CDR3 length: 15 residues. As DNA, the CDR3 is TGTGCCAGCAGCTTCGGACTACCGACCTACAATGAGCAGTTCTTC. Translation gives CASSFGLPTYNEQFF. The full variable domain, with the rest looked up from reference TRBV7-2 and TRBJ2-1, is GAGVSQSPSNKVTEKGKDVELRCDPISGHTALYWYRQSLGQGLEFLIYFQGNSAPDKSGLPSDRFSAERTGGSVSTLTIQRTQQEDSAVYLCASSFGLPTYNEQFFGPGTRLTVL.

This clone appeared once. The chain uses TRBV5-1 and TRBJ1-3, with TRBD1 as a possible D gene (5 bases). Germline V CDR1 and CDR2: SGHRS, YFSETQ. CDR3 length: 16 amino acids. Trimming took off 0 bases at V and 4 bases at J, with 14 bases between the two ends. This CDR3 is CASSLDGGGGGNTIYF. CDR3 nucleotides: TGCGCCAGCAGCTTGGACGGGGGAGGTGGAGGAAACACCATATATTTT.

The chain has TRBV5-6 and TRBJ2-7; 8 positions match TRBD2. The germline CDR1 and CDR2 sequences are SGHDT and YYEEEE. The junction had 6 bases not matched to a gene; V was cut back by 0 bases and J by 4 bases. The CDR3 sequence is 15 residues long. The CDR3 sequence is CASSLGGTSGYEQYF. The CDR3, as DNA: TGTGCCAGCAGCTTGGGAGGGACTAGTGGGTACGAGCAGTACTTC.

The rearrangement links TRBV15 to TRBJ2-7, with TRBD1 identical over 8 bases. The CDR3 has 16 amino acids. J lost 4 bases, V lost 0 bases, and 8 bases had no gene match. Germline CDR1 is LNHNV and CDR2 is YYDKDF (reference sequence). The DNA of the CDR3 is TGTGCCACCAGCAGAGAGCCCGGACAGGGTTTGTACGAGCAGTACTTC. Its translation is CATSREPGQGLYEQYF.

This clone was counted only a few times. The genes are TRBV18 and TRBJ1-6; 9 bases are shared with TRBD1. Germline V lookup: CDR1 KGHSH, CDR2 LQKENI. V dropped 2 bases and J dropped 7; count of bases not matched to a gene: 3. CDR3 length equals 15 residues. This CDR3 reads CASSPLQGANSPLHF. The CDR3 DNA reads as TGTGCCAGCTCACCATTACAGGGGGCAAATTCACCCCTCCACTTT.

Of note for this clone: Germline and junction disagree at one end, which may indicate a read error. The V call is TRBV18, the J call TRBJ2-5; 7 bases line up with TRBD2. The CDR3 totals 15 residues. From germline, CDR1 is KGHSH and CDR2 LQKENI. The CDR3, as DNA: TGTGCCAGCTCACCGAGGACTAGTGTCGAAGATACCCAGTACTTC. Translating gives CASSPRTSVEDTQYF.

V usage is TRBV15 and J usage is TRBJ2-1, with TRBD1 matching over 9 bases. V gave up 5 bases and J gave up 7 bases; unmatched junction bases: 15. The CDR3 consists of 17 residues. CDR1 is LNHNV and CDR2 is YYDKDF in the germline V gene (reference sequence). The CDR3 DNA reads TGTGCCACCAGCCGCGAACACAGGGGGCCTAAAATGAATGAGCAGTTCTTC. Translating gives CATSREHRGPKMNEQFF.

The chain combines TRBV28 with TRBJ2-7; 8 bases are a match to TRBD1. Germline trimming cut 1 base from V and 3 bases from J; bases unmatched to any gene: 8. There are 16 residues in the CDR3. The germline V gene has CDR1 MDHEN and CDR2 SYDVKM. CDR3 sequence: CASSLYFQGADYEQYF. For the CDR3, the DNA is TGTGCCAGCAGTTTATACTTCCAGGGGGCCGACTACGAGCAGTACTTC.

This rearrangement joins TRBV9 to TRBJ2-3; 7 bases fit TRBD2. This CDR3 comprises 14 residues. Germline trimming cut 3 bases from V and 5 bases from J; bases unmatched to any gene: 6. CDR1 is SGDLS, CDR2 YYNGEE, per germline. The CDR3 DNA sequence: TGTGCCAGCAGCGCCCCGGGAGGAGGAGATACGCAGTATTTT. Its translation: CASSAPGGGDTQYF.

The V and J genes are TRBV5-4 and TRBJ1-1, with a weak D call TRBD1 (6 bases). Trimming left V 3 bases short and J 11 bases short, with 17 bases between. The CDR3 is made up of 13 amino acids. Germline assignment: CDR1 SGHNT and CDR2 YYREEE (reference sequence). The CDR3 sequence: CASSWKQGRSAFF. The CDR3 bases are TGTGCCAGCAGCTGGAAACAGGGAAGGTCTGCTTTCTTT.

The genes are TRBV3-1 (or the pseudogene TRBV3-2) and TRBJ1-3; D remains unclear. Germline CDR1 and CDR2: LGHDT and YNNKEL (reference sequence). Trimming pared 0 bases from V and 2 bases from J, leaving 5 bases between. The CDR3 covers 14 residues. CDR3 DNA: TGTGCCAGCAGCCAAGACACACCTGGAAACACCATATATTTT. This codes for CASSQDTPGNTIYF.

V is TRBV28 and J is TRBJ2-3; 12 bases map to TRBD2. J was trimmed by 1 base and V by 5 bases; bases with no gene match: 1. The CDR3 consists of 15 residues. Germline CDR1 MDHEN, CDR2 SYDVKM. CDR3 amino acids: CASSLAGGRTDTQYF. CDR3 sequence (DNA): TGTGCCAGCAGTCTAGCGGGAGGGCGCACAGATACGCAGTATTTT.

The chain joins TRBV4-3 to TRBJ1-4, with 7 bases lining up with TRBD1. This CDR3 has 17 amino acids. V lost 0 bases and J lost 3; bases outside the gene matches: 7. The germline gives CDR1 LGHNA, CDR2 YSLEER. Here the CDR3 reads CASSQDGSQGANEKLFF. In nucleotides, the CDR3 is TGCGCCAGCAGCCAAGACGGTAGCCAGGGGGCTAATGAAAAACTGTTTTTT.

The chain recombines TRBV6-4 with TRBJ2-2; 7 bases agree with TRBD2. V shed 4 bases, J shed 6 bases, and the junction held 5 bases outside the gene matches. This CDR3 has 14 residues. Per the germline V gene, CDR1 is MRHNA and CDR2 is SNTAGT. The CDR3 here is CASSASAGAGELFF. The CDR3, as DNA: TGTGCCAGCAGTGCCTCCGCGGGAGCCGGGGAGCTGTTTTTT.

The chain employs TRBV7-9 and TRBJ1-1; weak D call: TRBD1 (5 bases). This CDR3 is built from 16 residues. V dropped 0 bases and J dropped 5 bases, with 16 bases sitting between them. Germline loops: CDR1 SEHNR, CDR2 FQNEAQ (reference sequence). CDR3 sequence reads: CASSLAEDTGGTEAFF. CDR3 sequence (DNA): TGTGCCAGCAGCTTAGCTGAAGACACGGGGGGGACTGAAGCTTTCTTT.

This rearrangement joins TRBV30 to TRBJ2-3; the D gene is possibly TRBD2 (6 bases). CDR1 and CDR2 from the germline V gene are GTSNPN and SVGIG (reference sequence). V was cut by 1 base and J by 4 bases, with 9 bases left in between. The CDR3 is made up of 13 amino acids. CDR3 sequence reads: CAWSGLDPDTQYF. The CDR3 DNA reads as TGTGCCTGGAGTGGACTAGACCCAGATACGCAGTATTTT.

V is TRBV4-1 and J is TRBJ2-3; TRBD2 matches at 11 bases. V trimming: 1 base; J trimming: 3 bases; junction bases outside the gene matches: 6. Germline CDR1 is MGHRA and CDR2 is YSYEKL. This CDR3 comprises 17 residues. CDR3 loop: CASSQVLAGVATDTQYF. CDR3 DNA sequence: TGCGCCAGCAGCCAAGTACTAGCGGGAGTGGCGACAGATACGCAGTATTTT.

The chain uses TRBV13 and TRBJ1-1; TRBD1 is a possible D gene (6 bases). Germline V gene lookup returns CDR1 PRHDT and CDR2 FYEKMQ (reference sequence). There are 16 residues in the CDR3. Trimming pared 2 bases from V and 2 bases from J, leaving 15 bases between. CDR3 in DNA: TGTGCCAGCAGCTTAACCCGGGACACACCTAACACTGAAGCTTTCTTT. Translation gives CASSLTRDTPNTEAFF. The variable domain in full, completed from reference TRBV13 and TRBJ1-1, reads AAGVIQSPRHLIKEKRETATLKCYPIPRHDTVYWYQQGPGQDPQFLISFYEKMQSDKGSIPDRFSAQQFSDYHSELNMSSLELGDSALYFCASSLTRDTPNTEAFFGQGTRLTVV.

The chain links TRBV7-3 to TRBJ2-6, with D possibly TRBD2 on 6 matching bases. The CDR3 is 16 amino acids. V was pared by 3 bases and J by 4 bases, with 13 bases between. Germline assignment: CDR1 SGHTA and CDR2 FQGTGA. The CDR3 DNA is TGTGCCAGCAGCTTTTACCGGGGGACCGGGGCCAACGTCCTGACTTTC. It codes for CASSFYRGTGANVLTF.

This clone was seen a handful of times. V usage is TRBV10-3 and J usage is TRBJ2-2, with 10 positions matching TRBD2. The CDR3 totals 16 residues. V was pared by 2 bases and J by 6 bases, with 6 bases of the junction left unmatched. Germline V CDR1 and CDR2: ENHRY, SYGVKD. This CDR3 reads CAISETSGVMAGELFF. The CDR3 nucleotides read TGTGCCATCAGTGAGACTAGCGGGGTAATGGCCGGGGAGCTGTTTTTT.

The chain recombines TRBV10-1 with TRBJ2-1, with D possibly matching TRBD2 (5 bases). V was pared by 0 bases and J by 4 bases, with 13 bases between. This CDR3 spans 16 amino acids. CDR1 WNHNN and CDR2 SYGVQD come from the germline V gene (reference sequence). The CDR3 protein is CASSESLLVGYNEQFF. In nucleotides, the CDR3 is TGCGCCAGCAGTGAGTCCCTACTAGTAGGTTACAATGAGCAGTTCTTC.

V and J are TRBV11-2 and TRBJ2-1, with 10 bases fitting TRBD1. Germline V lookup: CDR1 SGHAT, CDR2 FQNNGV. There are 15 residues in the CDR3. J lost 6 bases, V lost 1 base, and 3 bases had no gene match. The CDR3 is CASSLVGQGTNEQFF. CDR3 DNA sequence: TGTGCCAGCAGCTTAGTGGGACAGGGGACCAATGAGCAGTTCTTC.

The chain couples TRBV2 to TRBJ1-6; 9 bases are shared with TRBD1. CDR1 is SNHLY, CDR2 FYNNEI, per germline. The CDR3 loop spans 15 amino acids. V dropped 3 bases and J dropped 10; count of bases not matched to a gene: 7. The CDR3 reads CASSEEQGARSPLHF. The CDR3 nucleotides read TGTGCCAGCAGTGAGGAACAGGGGGCGAGGTCACCCCTCCACTTT.

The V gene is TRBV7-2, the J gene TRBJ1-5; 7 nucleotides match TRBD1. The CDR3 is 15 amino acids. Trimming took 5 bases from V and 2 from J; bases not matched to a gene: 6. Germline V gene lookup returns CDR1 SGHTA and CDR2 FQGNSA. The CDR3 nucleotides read TGTGCCAGCAGCCCGCAAGGACAGGGCAATCAGCCCCAGCATTTT. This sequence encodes CASSPQGQGNQPQHF.

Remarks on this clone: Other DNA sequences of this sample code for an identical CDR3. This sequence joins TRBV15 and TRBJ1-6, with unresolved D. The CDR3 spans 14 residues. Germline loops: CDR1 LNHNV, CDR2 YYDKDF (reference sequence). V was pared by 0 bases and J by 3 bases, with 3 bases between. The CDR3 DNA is TGTGCCACCAGCAGAGATAGCTATAATTCACCCCTCCACTTT. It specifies CATSRDSYNSPLHF.